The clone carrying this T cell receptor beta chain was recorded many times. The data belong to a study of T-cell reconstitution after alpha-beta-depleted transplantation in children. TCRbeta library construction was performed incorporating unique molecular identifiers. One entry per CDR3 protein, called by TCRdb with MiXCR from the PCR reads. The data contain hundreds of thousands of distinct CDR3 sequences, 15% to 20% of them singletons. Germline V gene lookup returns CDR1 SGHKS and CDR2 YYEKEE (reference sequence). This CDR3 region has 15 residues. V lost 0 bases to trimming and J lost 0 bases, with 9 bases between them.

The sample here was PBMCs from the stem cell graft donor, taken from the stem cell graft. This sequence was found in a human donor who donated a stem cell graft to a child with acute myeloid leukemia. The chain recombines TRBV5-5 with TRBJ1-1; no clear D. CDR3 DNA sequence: TGTGCCAGCAGCTTGGAGGGAACCATGAACACTGAAGCTTTCTTT. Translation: CASSLEGTMNTEAFF.